This T cell receptor beta chain was obtained from a study of T cell responses to AZD1222 COVID-19 vaccine. Regarding the study as a whole: Donors in the cohort were predominantly white British and more often female, and clonal diversity was possibly underestimated.

With regard to this clone: Its matching antigen is unknown.

The CDR3 extends over 11 amino acids. V was trimmed by 12 bases and J by 5 bases, leaving 12 bases between them. CDR1 KGHDR and CDR2 SFDVKD come from the germline V gene. Clones were sequenced by immunoSEQ multiplex PCR, and TCRdb holds only the in-frame ones, with some missing. The repertoire holds about 92,000 clones, with 70% to 90% as singletons. This clonotype originated in an adult in good health. Sequenced material: peripheral blood, taken on day 0 of MenACWY control vaccination. The chain joins TRBV24-1 to TRBJ1-1; no definite D call. The CDR3 DNA is TGTGCCCTACGAAAAAGGACTGAAGCTTTCTTT. It codes for CALRKRTEAFF.